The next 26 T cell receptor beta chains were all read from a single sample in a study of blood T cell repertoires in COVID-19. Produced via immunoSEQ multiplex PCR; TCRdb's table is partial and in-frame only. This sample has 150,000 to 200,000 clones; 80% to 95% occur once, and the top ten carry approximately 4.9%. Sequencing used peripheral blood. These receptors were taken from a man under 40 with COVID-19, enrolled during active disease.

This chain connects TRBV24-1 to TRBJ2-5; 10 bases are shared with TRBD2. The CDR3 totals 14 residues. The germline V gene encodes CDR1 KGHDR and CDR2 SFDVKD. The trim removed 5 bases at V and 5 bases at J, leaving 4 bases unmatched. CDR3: CATSASTSGETQYF. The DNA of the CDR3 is TGTGCCACCAGTGCCTCGACTAGCGGGGAGACCCAGTACTTC.

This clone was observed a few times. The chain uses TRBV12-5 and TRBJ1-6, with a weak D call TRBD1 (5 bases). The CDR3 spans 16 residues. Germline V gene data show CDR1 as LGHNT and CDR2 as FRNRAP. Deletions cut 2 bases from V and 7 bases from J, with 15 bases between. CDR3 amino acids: CASGLSKGRSNSPLHF. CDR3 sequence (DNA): TGTGCTAGTGGTTTGTCAAAGGGGCGGTCGAATTCACCCCTCCACTTT. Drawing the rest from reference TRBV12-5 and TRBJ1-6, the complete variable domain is DARVTQTPRHKVTEMGQEVTMRCQPILGHNTVFWYRQTMMQGLELLAYFRNRAPLDDSGMPKDRFSAEMPDATLATLKIQPSEPRDSAVYFCASGLSKGRSNSPLHFGNGTRLTVT.

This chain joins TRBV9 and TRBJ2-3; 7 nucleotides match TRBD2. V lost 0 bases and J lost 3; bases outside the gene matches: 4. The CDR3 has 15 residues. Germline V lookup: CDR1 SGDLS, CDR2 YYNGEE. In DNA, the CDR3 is TGTGCCAGCAGCGTAGCGGGGAGGGAAACAGATACGCAGTATTTT. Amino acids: CASSVAGRETDTQYF.

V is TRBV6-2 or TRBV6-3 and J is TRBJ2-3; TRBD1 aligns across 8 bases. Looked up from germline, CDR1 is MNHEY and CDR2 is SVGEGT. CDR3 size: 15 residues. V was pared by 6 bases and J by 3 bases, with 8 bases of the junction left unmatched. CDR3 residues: CASSPDRVGTDTQYF. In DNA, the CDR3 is TGTGCCAGCAGCCCGGACAGGGTGGGAACAGATACGCAGTATTTT.

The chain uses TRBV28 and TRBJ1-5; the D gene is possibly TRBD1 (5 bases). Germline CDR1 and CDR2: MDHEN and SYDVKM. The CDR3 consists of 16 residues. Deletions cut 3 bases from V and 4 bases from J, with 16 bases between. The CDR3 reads CASSFPTGYTNQPQHF. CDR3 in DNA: TGTGCCAGCAGTTTCCCAACAGGTTATACAAATCAGCCCCAGCATTTT.

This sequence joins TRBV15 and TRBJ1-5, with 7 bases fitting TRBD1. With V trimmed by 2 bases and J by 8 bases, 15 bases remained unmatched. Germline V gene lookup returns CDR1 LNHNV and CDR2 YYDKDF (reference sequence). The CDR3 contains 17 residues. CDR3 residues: CATSRSRDSDQAEPQHF. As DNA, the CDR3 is TGTGCCACCAGCAGATCCCGGGACAGTGACCAAGCAGAGCCCCAGCATTTT.

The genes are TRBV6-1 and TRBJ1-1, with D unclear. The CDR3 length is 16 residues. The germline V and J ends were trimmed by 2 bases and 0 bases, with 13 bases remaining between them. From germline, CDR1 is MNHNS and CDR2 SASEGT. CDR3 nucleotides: TGTGCCAGCAGTGAATGGCGTGGGCAGTTGAACACTGAAGCTTTCTTT. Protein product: CASSEWRGQLNTEAFF.

The CDR3 loop is CASRKTGANYGYTF. The CDR3 region has the DNA TGTGCCAGCAGAAAGACAGGAGCTAACTATGGCTACACCTTC. The chain joins TRBV11-2 to TRBJ1-2, with D tentatively TRBD1 (6 bases). Germline V CDR1 and CDR2: SGHAT, FQNNGV. This CDR3 has 14 amino acids. V shed 6 bases and J shed 0 bases, with 11 bases lying between them.

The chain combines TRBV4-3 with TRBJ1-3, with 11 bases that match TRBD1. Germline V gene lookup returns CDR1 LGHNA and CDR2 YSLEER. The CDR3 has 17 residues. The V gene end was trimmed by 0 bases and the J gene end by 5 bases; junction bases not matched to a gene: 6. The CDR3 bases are TGCGCCAGCAGCCAAGATAGGGGGGACAGGGGGAGAAACACCATATATTTT. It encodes CASSQDRGDRGRNTIYF.

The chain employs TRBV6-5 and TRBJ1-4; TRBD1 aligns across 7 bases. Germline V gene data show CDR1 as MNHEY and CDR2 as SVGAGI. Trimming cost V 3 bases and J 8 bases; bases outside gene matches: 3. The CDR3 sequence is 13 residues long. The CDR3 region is CASSYTGAEKLFF. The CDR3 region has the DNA TGTGCCAGCAGTTATACAGGGGCGGAAAAACTGTTTTTT.

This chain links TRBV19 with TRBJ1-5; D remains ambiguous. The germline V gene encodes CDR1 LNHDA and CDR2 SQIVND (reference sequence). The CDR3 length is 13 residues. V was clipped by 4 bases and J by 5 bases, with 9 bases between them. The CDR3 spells CASSRQIYQPQHF. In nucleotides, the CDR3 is TGTGCCAGTAGTAGGCAGATTTATCAGCCCCAGCATTTT.

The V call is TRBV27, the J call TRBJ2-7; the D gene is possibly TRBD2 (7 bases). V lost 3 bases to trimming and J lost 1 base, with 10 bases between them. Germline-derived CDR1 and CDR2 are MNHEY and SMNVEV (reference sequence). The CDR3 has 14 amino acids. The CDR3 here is CASSLAGASYEQYF. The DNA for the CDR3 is TGTGCCAGCAGTTTGGCGGGGGCATCCTACGAGCAGTACTTC.

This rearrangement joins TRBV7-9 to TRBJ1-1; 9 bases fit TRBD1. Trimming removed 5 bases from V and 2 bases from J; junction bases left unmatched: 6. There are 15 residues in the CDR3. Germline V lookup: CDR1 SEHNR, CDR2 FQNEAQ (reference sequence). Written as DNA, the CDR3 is TGTGCCAGCAGCGAGGACAGGGGCGAAAACACTGAAGCTTTCTTT. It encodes CASSEDRGENTEAFF.

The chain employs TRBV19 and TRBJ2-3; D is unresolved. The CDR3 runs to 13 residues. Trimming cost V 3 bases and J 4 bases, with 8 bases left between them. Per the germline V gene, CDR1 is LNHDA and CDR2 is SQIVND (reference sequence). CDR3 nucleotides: TGTGCCAGTAGTATTAGTATCGCAGATACGCAGTATTTT. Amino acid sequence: CASSISIADTQYF.

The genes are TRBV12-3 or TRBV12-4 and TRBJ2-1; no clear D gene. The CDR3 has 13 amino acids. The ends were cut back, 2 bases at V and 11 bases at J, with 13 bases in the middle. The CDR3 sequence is CASSLSMTQKQFF. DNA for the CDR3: TGTGCCAGCAGTTTATCAATGACTCAAAAGCAGTTCTTC.

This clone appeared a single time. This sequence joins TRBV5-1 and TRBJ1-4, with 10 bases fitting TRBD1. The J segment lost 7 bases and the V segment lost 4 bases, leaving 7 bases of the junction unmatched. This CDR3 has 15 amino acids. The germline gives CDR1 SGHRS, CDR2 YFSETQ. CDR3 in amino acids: CASSTATGGSEKLFF. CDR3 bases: TGCGCCAGCAGCACCGCGACAGGGGGCAGTGAAAAACTGTTTTTT.

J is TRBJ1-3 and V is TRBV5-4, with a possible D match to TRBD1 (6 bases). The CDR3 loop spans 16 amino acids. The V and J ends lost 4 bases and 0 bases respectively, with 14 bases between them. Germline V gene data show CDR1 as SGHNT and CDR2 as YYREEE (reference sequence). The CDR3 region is CASSPTGLTSGNTIYF. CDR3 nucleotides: TGTGCCAGCAGCCCGACAGGTCTTACCTCTGGAAACACCATATATTTT. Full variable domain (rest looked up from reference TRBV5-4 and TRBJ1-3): ETGVTQSPTHLIKTRGQQVTLRCSSQSGHNTVSWYQQALGQGPQFIFQYYREEENGRGNFPPRFSGLQFPNYSSELNVNALELDDSALYLCASSPTGLTSGNTIYFGEGSWLTVV.

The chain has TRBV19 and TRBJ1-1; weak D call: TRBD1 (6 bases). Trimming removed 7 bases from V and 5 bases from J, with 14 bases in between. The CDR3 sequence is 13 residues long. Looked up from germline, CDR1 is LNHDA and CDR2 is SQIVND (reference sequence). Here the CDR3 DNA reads TGTGCCAGTATTCAAACAGGGAAAACTGAAGCTTTCTTT. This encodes CASIQTGKTEAFF. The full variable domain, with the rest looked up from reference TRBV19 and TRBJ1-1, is DGGITQSPKYLFRKEGQNVTLSCEQNLNHDAMYWYRQDPGQGLRLIYYSQIVNDFQKGDIAEGYSVSREKKESFPLTVTSAQKNPTAFYLCASIQTGKTEAFFGQGTRLTVV.

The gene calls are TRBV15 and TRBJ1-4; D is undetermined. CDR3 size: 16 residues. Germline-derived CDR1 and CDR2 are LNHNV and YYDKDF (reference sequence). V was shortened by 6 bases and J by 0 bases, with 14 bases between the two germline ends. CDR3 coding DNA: TGTGCCACCAGGGGCACCACATATTCAACTAATGAAAAACTGTTTTTT. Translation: CATRGTTYSTNEKLFF.

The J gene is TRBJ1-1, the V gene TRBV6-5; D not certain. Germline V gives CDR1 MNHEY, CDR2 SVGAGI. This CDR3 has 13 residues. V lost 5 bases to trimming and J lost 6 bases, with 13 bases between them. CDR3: CASSPWPTAEAFF. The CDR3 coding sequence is TGTGCCAGCAGTCCCTGGCCAACAGCTGAAGCTTTCTTT.

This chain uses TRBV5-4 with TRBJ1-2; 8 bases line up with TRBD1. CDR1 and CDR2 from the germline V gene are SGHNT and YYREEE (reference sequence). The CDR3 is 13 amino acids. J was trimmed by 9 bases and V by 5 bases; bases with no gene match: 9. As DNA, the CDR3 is TGTGCCAGCAGTACTCTGACAGGGGATCGCTACACCTTC. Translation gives CASSTLTGDRYTF.

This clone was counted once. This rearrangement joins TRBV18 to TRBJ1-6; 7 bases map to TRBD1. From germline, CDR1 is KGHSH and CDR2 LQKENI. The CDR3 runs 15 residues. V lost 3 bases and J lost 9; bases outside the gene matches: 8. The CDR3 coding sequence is TGTGCCAGCTCACCGCAGACAGGGAGGACTTCACCCCTCCACTTT. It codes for CASSPQTGRTSPLHF. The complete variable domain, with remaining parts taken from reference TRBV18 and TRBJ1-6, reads NAGVMQNPRHLVRRRGQEARLRCSPMKGHSHVYWYRQLPEEGLKFMVYLQKENIIDESGMPKERFSAEFPKEGPSILRIQQVVRGDSAAYFCASSPQTGRTSPLHFGNGTRLTVT.

The CDR3 loop reads CASSLTTGLNTEAFF. In DNA form, the CDR3 reads TGTGCCAGCAGCTTAACAACAGGCCTGAACACTGAAGCTTTCTTT. This chain joins TRBV7-9 and TRBJ1-1, with a weak D call TRBD1 (5 bases). V shed 2 bases and J shed 0 bases, with 10 bases lying between them. The germline gives CDR1 SEHNR, CDR2 FQNEAQ (reference sequence). The length of the CDR3 is 15 residues.

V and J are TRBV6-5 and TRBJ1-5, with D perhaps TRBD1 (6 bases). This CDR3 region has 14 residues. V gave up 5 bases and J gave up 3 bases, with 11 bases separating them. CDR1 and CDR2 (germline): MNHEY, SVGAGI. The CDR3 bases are TGTGCCAGCAGTCAGGACAGCTTCAATCAGCCCCAGCATTTT. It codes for CASSQDSFNQPQHF.

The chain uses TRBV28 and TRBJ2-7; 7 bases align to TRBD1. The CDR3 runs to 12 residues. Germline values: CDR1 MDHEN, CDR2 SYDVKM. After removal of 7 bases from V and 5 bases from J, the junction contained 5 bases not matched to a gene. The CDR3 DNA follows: TGTGCCAGCACGGACAGGATGGACGAGCAGTACTTC. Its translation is CASTDRMDEQYF.

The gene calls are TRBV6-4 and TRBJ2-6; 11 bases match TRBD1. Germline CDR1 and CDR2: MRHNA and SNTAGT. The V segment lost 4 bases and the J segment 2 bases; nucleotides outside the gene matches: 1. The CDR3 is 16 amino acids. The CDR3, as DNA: TGTGCCAGCAGTGGGACAGGGGGCGCTGGGGCCAACGTCCTGACTTTC. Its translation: CASSGTGGAGANVLTF.